These 9 T cell receptor delta chains were all obtained from the same sample, sequenced in a study of Vδ1+ human thymocytes. Extracted RNA was reverse transcribed into cDNA. Pooled V-gene forward primers with one constant-region reverse primer generated the CDR3 amplicons by multiplex PCR. TCRdb made new clone calls on the multiplex PCR reads using CATT. In the table there are 80,000 or so delta-chain clones, about 30% of which are singletons. Whole-study results and caveats: Highly polyclonal TRG and TRD repertoires with Gaussian CDR3 length distributions appeared in thymus.

No antigen has been assigned to these receptors. Sequencing was performed on Vdelta1+ gamma-delta thymocytes from the thymus. Subset specified: FACS-sorted CD3+ TCRalphabeta- TCRVdelta1+ TCRVdelta2- thymocytes. These receptors were collected from a boy younger than two who had congenital heart surgery.

The rearrangement joins TRDV1 to TRDJ1; TRDD3 matches 8 bases. J gave up 0 bases and V 7 bases, and 13 bases lay outside the gene matches. Per germline, CDR1 TSWWSYY and CDR2 QGS. This CDR3 contains 17 residues. The CDR3 bases are TGTGCTCTTGCATTTTGGGTCTGGGGGACCCACACCGATAAACTCATCTTT. Encoded protein: CALAFWVWGTHTDKLIF.

This clone was picked up a small number of times. This chain joins TRDV1 and TRDJ1; 7 bases fit TRDD3. Germline V gives CDR1 TSWWSYY, CDR2 QGS. V was pared by 1 base and J by 0 bases, with 20 bases of the junction left unmatched. The length of the CDR3 is 21 residues. As DNA, the CDR3 is TGTGCTCTTGGGGAACCCTCTTACTACAAGCTGGGGGTCCTGTACACCGATAAACTCATCTTT. Protein product: CALGEPSYYKLGVLYTDKLIF.

This clone was picked up a small number of times. V and J are TRDV1 and TRDJ1; D tentatively reads TRDD2 or TRDD3 (6 bases each). The V gene lost 4 bases and the J gene lost 2 bases, with 26 bases spanning the gap. Germline V CDR1 and CDR2: TSWWSYY, QGS. The CDR3 runs 19 residues. CDR3: CALGGLPYFRYANTDKLIF. CDR3 nucleotides: TGTGCTCTTGGGGGACTTCCTTACTTCAGATACGCGAATACCGATAAACTCATCTTT.

V and J are TRDV1 and TRDJ1; 8 nucleotides line up with TRDD3. The CDR3 runs 13 residues. V shed 8 bases and J 7 bases; nucleotides not matched to a gene: 9. CDR1 TSWWSYY and CDR2 QGS come from the germline V gene. The DNA for the CDR3 is TGTGCTCTTTCCCGTGGGATACGCCTTAAACTCATCTTT. The encoded protein is CALSRGIRLKLIF.

This clone showed up just a few times. This chain joins TRDV1 and TRDJ1; D might be TRDD3 (6 bases). This CDR3 is 18 amino acids long. Trimming took 2 bases from V and 0 from J, leaving 19 bases between them. Germline assignment: CDR1 TSWWSYY and CDR2 QGS. The CDR3 spells CALGEFRWGLKYTDKLIF. DNA for the CDR3: TGTGCTCTTGGGGAATTTAGGTGGGGGTTGAAGTACACCGATAAACTCATCTTT.

This chain connects TRDV1 to TRDJ1; D is possibly TRDD3 (8 bases). The germline V gene encodes CDR1 TSWWSYY and CDR2 QGS. Trimming stripped 1 base from V and 0 bases from J, with 30 bases between. CDR3 length equals 22 residues. CDR3 DNA: TGTGCTCTTGGGGAACGCCGCTTCCTAAGAATCCGTCTACTGGGGGACACCGATAAACTCATCTTT. It specifies CALGERRFLRIRLLGDTDKLIF.

The V gene is TRDV1, the J gene TRDJ1; 11 bases map to TRDD3. Trimming cost V 2 bases and J 1 base; bases outside gene matches: 12. Germline assignment: CDR1 TSWWSYY and CDR2 QGS. The CDR3 extends over 19 amino acids. The CDR3 DNA follows: TGTGCTCTTGGGGAAGGGTACAACTGGGGGATAAGTCCCACCGATAAACTCATCTTT. Translated: CALGEGYNWGISPTDKLIF.

This clone was observed a few times. The chain combines TRDV1 with TRDJ1; D is unresolved. The CDR3 contains 16 residues. Germline V CDR1 and CDR2: TSWWSYY, QGS. Trimming stripped 0 bases from V and 0 bases from J, with 11 bases between. CDR3 nucleotide sequence: TGTGCTCTTGGGGAACTACAATGGGTGTACACCGATAAACTCATCTTT. Amino acid sequence: CALGELQWVYTDKLIF.

The genes are TRDV1 and TRDJ1, with D unresolved. V gave up 0 bases and J gave up 1 base, with 9 bases separating them. The CDR3 contains 15 residues. Germline assignment: CDR1 TSWWSYY and CDR2 QGS. The CDR3 loop is CALGELPGGTDKLIF. The CDR3 region has the DNA TGTGCTCTTGGGGAACTCCCAGGAGGCACCGATAAACTCATCTTT.